Here is one T cell receptor (beta chain) with its context. These data come from a study of blood T cell repertoires in COVID-19. The wider study: The samples span acute and convalescent COVID-19 from the United States, Italy and Spain.

The repertoire was sequenced with immunoSEQ multiplex PCR; TCRdb's copy has only in-frame clones and lacks some. This table has some 300,000 clones, 85% to 90% appearing once. This CDR3 contains 13 residues. Trimming took 4 bases from V and 3 from J, leaving 11 bases between them. Germline assignment: CDR1 SGHKS and CDR2 YYEKEE (reference sequence). This sequence joins TRBV5-5 and TRBJ2-7, with D maybe TRBD2 (5 bases). Sequenced: PBMCs or T cells enriched from blood (not recorded which). The TCR comes from a woman aged 45-59 years who had been exposed to COVID-19. CDR3 sequence: CASSHLEGYEQYF. The CDR3 region has the DNA TGTGCCAGCAGCCACCTAGAGGGCTACGAGCAGTACTTC. Filled out from reference TRBV5-5 and TRBJ2-7, the complete variable domain reads DAGVTQSPTHLIKTRGQQVTLRCSPISGHKSVSWYQQVLGQGPQFIFQYYEKEERGRGNFPDRFSARQFPNYSSELNVNALLLGDSALYLCASSHLEGYEQYFGPGTRLTVT.